This entry features one T cell receptor (beta chain) sequence. This clone's antigen is unknown. Per-nucleotide qualities are absent, and no much larger clonotype sits a single base away. The entry originates in a study of blood T cell repertoires in COVID-19 (dated by TCRdb to the early 2020s). Describing the broader study: For ImmuneRACE Cohort 3, a participant was defined as recovered based on two consecutive negative NP/OP PCR tests, clearance by a healthcare professional, or resolution of symptoms. Samples came from the ongoing ImmuneRACE study (first 160 participants) plus 1,254 subjects from 6 global collaborators. The dataset comprised deeply sampled blood TCRbeta repertoires from subjects exposed to, actively infected with, or recovered from COVID-19. A freely available public database, intended as a resource for researchers studying the immune response to SARS-CoV-2, is where the repertoires were released. The collaborator samples originated in the United States, Italy and Spain and spanned the acute and convalescent phases of COVID-19. Where HLA class I and class II types were available, the types were taken from metadata supplied by the sample provider, not from assay-based typing. Sample metadata almost always included a de-identified subject ID, COVID-19 status, age in years and sex. The material from the prospective study consisted of cDNA or gDNA derived from T cells, B-cell-depleted T cells, or PBMCs.

Paper-wide results and their limitations: The amount of clinical and demographic metadata varied by source and participant and was provided uncurated.

TCRbeta CDR3 regions were amplified from genomic DNA using the immunoSEQ Assay, a bias-controlled multiplex PCR. Processing in the source paper ran as follows. Within the assay, amplification of reference gene primers was used to estimate how many nucleated cells each sample contained. To quantify the absolute abundance of each unique TCRbeta CDR3 rearrangement, sequence reads were collapsed and filtered. Productive Simpson clonality was computed per sample as the square root of Simpson's diversity index over productive rearrangements. The table comes from immuneACCESS by way of TCRdb, which keeps in-frame sequences with V and J called. Part of the clones is missing from these tables; in studies checked, under half for an unresolved V gene and the rest for unknown reasons. The DNA gave D and trimming, while V, J and clone size come from that table. This sample gives hundreds of thousands of clones in total; around 87% of them show up just once. The ten largest clones represent 1.9% of the sample.

Participants in the prospective study were aged roughly 18 to 100 years, lived in 20 to 30 United States geographic areas, and enrolled through a virtual design. Cohort assignment in the prospective study relied on participant-reported clinical history from a screening survey and a study questionnaire. Mobile phlebotomists in the prospective study collected whole blood, serum and a nasopharyngeal or oropharyngeal swab from every participant. Prospective study participants could optionally give additional blood draws and questionnaires over an approximately 2-month period. Blood samples from the prospective study were shipped frozen or at room temperature prior to DNA extraction. There are 13 amino acids in the CDR3, from cysteine to phenylalanine inclusive. Kept here is only the CDR3 DNA, which spans 39 bases and is read in frame from base 1. CDR1 and CDR2 are drawn from the germline V gene: SGDLS, YYNGEE. V gives up 4 bases and J gives up 4 bases, and the segment between their germline ends measures 10 bases.

Sequenced: PBMCs or T cells enriched from blood (not recorded which). Here the chain combines TRBV9 and TRBJ2-3, with no D gene named confidently. This receptor was obtained from a man aged 40-55 years in a cohort exposed to, infected with or recovered from COVID-19 (not recorded which). The DNA is as follows: TGTGCCAGCAGCACCCAAGGAGCAGATACGCAGTATTTT. Translated, it reads CASSTQGADTQYF.